The 17 T cell receptor beta chains listed next were all sequenced from one sample in a study of blood T cell repertoires in COVID-19. TCRdb's table, derived via immunoSEQ multiplex PCR, lists solely in-frame clones and lacks some. The sample shows around 160,000 clones, 89% of them seen only once. Sequenced sample: peripheral blood. Receptor source: a man between 60 and 75 years old with acute or convalescent COVID-19.

This chain joins TRBV10-3 and TRBJ1-1; TRBD1 matches at 7 bases. Germline V CDR1 and CDR2: ENHRY, SYGVKD. The CDR3 length is 13 residues. After removal of 6 bases from V and 3 bases from J, the junction contained 4 bases not matched to a gene. CDR3 amino acids: CAIRDRFDTEAFF. As DNA, the CDR3 is TGTGCCATCAGGGACAGGTTCGACACTGAAGCTTTCTTT.

The V call is TRBV2, the J call TRBJ2-5; the match to TRBD1 covers 10 bases. The DNA end is a closer match to TRBJ2-7, so the J assignment may be wrong. This CDR3 contains 14 residues. CDR1 is SNHLY and CDR2 is FYNNEI in the germline V gene. CDR3 region: CASSKRDRGYEQYF. Here the CDR3 DNA reads TGTGCCAGCAGTAAACGGGACAGGGGCTACGAGCAGTACTTC.

The J gene is TRBJ1-5, the V gene TRBV24-1; the D gene is possibly TRBD1 (5 bases). Trimming took off 3 bases at V and 4 bases at J, with 15 bases between the two ends. Germline-derived CDR1 and CDR2 are KGHDR and SFDVKD. The CDR3 is 16 residues long. In nucleotides, the CDR3 is TGTGCCACCAGTGATCCCCGGCGGGGACCTAATCAGCCCCAGCATTTT. This gives the protein CATSDPRRGPNQPQHF.

The chain combines TRBV9 with TRBJ1-2; D not resolved. The germline gives CDR1 SGDLS, CDR2 YYNGEE. The CDR3 length is 12 residues. The ends were cut back, 0 bases at V and 5 bases at J, with 5 bases in the middle. The CDR3 spells CASSVAMYGYTF. The DNA for the CDR3 is TGTGCCAGCAGCGTAGCAATGTATGGCTACACCTTC.

V and J are TRBV11-3 and TRBJ1-1; 8 positions match TRBD1. V shed 2 bases and J 6 bases; nucleotides not matched to a gene: 5. CDR1 and CDR2 (germline): SGHNT, YENEEA. CDR3 length: 14 amino acids. CDR3 coding DNA: TGTGCCAGCAGCTTAAGTGACAGGGGTGCTGAAGCTTTCTTT. Amino acid sequence: CASSLSDRGAEAFF.

The table lists this clone with a few counts. The chain has TRBV5-5 and TRBJ1-1; TRBD1 matches 9 bases. The V and J ends lost 3 bases and 4 bases, in that order; junction bases with no gene match: 13. This CDR3 region has 17 residues. CDR1 is SGHKS and CDR2 is YYEKEE in the germline V gene (reference sequence). The CDR3, as DNA: TGTGCCAGCAGCTATAAACCCCCGGGACAGGGAGGCACTGAAGCTTTCTTT. As protein: CASSYKPPGQGGTEAFF.

The rearrangement links TRBV7-2 to TRBJ2-7, with D perhaps matching TRBD1 (5 bases). Trimming removed 1 base from V and 2 bases from J, with 6 bases in between. The length of the CDR3 is 13 residues. Germline lookup yields CDR1 SGHTA and CDR2 FQGNSA. The CDR3, as DNA: TGTGCCAGCAGCTTAGTACAGGCCTACGAGCAGTACTTC. Translated: CASSLVQAYEQYF.

This clone was seen once. The rearrangement uses TRBV6-2 or TRBV6-3 and TRBJ2-1; D is undetermined. This CDR3 has 12 amino acids. Germline V gives CDR1 MNHEY, CDR2 SVGEGT. V dropped 4 bases and J dropped 4 bases, with 5 bases sitting between them. CDR3 in DNA: TGTGCCAGCAGTTCCACTTACAATGAGCAGTTCTTC. Its translation is CASSSTYNEQFF.

The chain recombines TRBV6-5 with TRBJ1-2; possibly TRBD1 for D (6 bases). V gave up 6 bases and J gave up 0 bases, with 11 bases separating them. Germline V lookup: CDR1 MNHEY, CDR2 SVGAGI. CDR3 length equals 14 residues. DNA of the CDR3: TGTGCCAGCAGGCGGGAGGGGGCTAACTATGGCTACACCTTC. Encoded protein: CASRREGANYGYTF.

The chain couples TRBV6-5 to TRBJ1-2, with 7 bases lining up with TRBD1. Germline CDR1 and CDR2: MNHEY and SVGAGI. V lost 9 bases to trimming and J lost 4 bases; unmatched junction nucleotides: 5. The CDR3 loop spans 12 amino acids. The CDR3 DNA is TGTGCCAGTAGGACAGGTGTCTATGGCTACACCTTC. Its translation: CASRTGVYGYTF.

This clone was counted a single time. Additional DNA sequences in this sample encode the identical CDR3. This sequence joins TRBV6-5 and TRBJ1-2; tentatively, D is TRBD1 (6 bases). There are 13 residues in the CDR3. With 2 bases removed from V and 2 bases from J, the gap between germline ends came to 6 bases. CDR1 is MNHEY, CDR2 SVGAGI, per germline. The CDR3 DNA reads as TGTGCCAGCAGTTACGACAGGAACTATGGCTACACCTTC. Translating gives CASSYDRNYGYTF.

This clone appeared a single time. V and J are TRBV30 and TRBJ2-3, with 10 bases that match TRBD1. The CDR3 sequence is 15 residues long. Germline V gene sequence: CDR1 GTSNPN, CDR2 SVGIG (reference sequence). V shed 2 bases, J shed 6 bases, and the junction held 8 bases outside the gene matches. DNA of the CDR3: TGTGCCTGGAGTTCGACAGGGGGCGCTTTGGATACGCAGTATTTT. It translates to CAWSSTGGALDTQYF.

The chain recombines TRBV7-2 with TRBJ1-6; D is possibly TRBD1 (5 bases). Germline V gene sequence: CDR1 SGHTA, CDR2 FQGNSA. Trimming left V 2 bases short and J 4 bases short, with 6 bases between. The CDR3 has 14 amino acids. CDR3 DNA sequence: TGTGCCAGCAGCTTACAGGGTTATAATTCACCCCTCCACTTT. It is translated as CASSLQGYNSPLHF.

The chain links TRBV7-8 to TRBJ1-5; 7 nucleotides line up with TRBD1. CDR1 and CDR2 from the germline V gene are SGHVS and FQNEAQ. This CDR3 is 15 amino acids long. The ends lost 5 bases at V and 2 bases at J; junction bases unmatched: 6. The CDR3 sequence is CASSPYRGRNQPQHF. The CDR3 nucleotides read TGTGCCAGCAGCCCATACAGGGGCCGCAATCAGCCCCAGCATTTT. The full variable domain, its missing parts supplied by reference TRBV7-8 and TRBJ1-5, is GAGVSQSPRYKVAKRGQDVALRCDPISGHVSLFWYQQALGQGPEFLTYFQNEAQLDKSGLPSDRFFAERPEGSVSTLKIQRTQQEDSAVYLCASSPYRGRNQPQHFGDGTRLSIL.

The chain has TRBV27 and TRBJ2-3, with TRBD2 matching 7 bases. Looked up from germline, CDR1 is MNHEY and CDR2 is SMNVEV (reference sequence). Trimming took 7 bases from V and 6 from J; bases not matched to a gene: 10. This CDR3 region has 14 residues. The CDR3 region is CASKASGVRDTQYF. DNA of the CDR3: TGTGCCAGCAAAGCGAGCGGGGTGAGGGATACGCAGTATTTT.

This clone was observed at least ten times. The chain recombines TRBV4-3 with TRBJ1-6, with D possibly matching TRBD1 (5 bases). Germline lookup yields CDR1 LGHNA and CDR2 YSLEER. Trimming cost V 0 bases and J 11 bases, with 11 bases left between them. The CDR3 has 14 amino acids. The CDR3 sequence: CASSQDSGGTPLHF. The CDR3 DNA sequence: TGCGCCAGCAGCCAAGATTCGGGGGGAACACCCCTCCACTTT.

This CDR3 is CASSPDRRGDEQFF. CDR3 in DNA: TGTGCCAGCTCACCTGACAGGCGGGGGGATGAGCAGTTCTTC. This chain connects TRBV18 to TRBJ2-1; 8 nucleotides align to TRBD2. V lost 3 bases to trimming and J lost 8 bases; unmatched junction nucleotides: 6. The CDR3 loop spans 14 amino acids. In germline, CDR1 is KGHSH, CDR2 LQKENI.